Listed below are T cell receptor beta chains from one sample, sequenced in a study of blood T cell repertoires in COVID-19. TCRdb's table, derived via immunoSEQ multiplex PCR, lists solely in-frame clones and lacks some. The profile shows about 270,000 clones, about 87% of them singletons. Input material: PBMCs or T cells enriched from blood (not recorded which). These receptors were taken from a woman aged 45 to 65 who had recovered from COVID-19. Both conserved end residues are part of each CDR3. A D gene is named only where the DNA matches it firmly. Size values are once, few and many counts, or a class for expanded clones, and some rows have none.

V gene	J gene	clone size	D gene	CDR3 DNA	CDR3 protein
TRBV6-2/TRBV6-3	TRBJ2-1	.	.	TGTGCCAGCAGTTACTCGAAACGGGGTCTCGATGAGCAGTTCTTC	CASSYSKRGLDEQFF
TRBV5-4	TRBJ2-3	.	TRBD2	TGTGCCAGCAGCCGAGGACTAGCGGGATCAGATACGCAGTATTTT	CASSRGLAGSDTQYF
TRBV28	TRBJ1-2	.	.	TGTGCCAGCGCGGGCCTATATGGCTACACCTTC	CASAGLYGYTF
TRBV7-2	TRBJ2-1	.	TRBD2	TGTGCCAGCAGCTTAGAGGGGACTAGCGGGAATGAGCAGTTCTTC	CASSLEGTSGNEQFF
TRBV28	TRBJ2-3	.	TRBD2	TGTGCCAGCAGCTGGGTAGCGGGAGATACAGATACGCAGTATTTT	CASSWVAGDTDTQYF
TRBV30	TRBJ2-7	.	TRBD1	TGTGCCTGGACCCCGGGACAGGGATACCACGAGCAGTACTTC	CAWTPGQGYHEQYF
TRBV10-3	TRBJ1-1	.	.	TGTGCCATCAGTGCCCCCGGACAGAACACTGAAGCTTTCTTT	CAISAPGQNTEAFF
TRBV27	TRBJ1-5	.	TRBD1	TGTGCCAGCAGTTTATCGAAGGGGGCCTTTCAGCCCCAGCATTTT	CASSLSKGAFQPQHF
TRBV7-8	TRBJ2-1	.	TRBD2	TGTGCCAGCAGCTTAACTAGCGACTACAATGAGCAGTTCTTC	CASSLTSDYNEQFF
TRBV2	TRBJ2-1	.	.	TGTGCCAGCAGTTCTAGACGGGAGCAGTTCTTC	CASSSRREQFF
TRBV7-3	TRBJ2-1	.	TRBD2	TGTGCCAGCAGCTTAGGGACTAGCGGGACGTATGAGCAGTTCTTC	CASSLGTSGTYEQFF
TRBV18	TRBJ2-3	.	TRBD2	TGTGCCAGCTCACCAATCTCCTCTAGCGGAGGTACTAGCACAGATACGCAGTATTTT	CASSPISSSGGTSTDTQYF
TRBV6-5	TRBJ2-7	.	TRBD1	TGTGCCAGCAGTTTGGACAGGACAGACGAGCAGTACTTC	CASSLDRTDEQYF
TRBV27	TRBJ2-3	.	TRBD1	TGTGCCAGCACGACTTACAGGGGGGCCGATACGCAGTATTTT	CASTTYRGADTQYF
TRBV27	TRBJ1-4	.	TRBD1	TGTGCCAGCAGTCGACAACAGGGGTATTATGAAAAACTGTTTTTT	CASSRQQGYYEKLFF
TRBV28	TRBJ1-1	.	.	TGTGCCAGCAGTTTAATCGGGAACACTGAAGCTTTCTTT	CASSLIGNTEAFF
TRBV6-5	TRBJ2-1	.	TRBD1	TGTGCCAGCAGTACCCGGGACAGAGTATACAATGAGCAGTTCTTC	CASSTRDRVYNEQFF
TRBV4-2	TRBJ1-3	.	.	TGTGCCAGCAGCCACCGGGACTCTGGAAACACCATATATTTT	CASSHRDSGNTIYF
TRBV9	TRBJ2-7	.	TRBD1	TGTGCCAGCAGCCAGGACAGGGGTGAGCAGTACTTC	CASSQDRGEQYF
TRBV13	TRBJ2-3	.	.	TGTGCCAGCAGCTATGACTACTCGAGCACAGATACGCAGTATTTT	CASSYDYSSTDTQYF
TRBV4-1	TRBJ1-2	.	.	TGCGCCAGCAGCCAACGTAGGGGCGCCAGCTATGGCTACACCTTC	CASSQRRGASYGYTF
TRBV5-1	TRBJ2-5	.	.	TGCGCCAGCAGCTTGGTTGTCGGGATAGAGACCCAGTACTTC	CASSLVVGIETQYF
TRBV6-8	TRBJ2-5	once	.	TGTGCCAGCAGTTACTCACCGCGGCAGGAAACCGAATGCAGCACCGGGGTGGAAGAGACCCAGTACTTC	CASSYSPRQETECSTGVEETQYF
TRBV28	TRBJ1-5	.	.	TGTGCCAGCCTTTCCAGGCTCCAGCCCCAGCATTTT	CASLSRLQPQHF
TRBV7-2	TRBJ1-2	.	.	TGTGCCAGCAGTTCCCAGGGGCAGGGTTACTATGGCTACACCTTC	CASSSQGQGYYGYTF
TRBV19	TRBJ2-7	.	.	TGTGCCAGTAGTGTACAGGGATCGCCCTACGAGCAGTACTTC	CASSVQGSPYEQYF
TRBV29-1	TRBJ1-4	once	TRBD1	TGCAGCGTGAGACAGGGGAAGAATGAAAAACTGTTTTTT	CSVRQGKNEKLFF
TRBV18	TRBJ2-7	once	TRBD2	TGTGCCAGCCAGGAAAAGGTGTTCCGGACTAGCGGATTTTCCTACGAGCAGTACTTC	CASQEKVFRTSGFSYEQYF
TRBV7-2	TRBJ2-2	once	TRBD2	TGTGCCAGCAGCTTAACTAGCGGGAGGGCCTTTTTCGGGGAGCTGTTTTTT	CASSLTSGRAFFGELFF
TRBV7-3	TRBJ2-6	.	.	TGTGCCAGCAGCTTGTCAGTAACTGGGGCCAACGTCCCGACTTTC	CASSLSVTGANVPTF
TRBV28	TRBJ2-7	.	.	TGTGCCAGCACCTCCACCGCAGGGCCCCTTTCCTACGAGCAGTACTTC	CASTSTAGPLSYEQYF
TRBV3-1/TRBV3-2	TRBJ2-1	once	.	TGTGCCAGCAGCCAAGATGGACTTAAAGTTTACAATGAGCAGTTCTTC	CASSQDGLKVYNEQFF
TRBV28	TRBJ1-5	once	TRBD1	TGTGCCAGCAGGGGGACAGGGACCCAGCCCCAGCATTTT	CASRGTGTQPQHF
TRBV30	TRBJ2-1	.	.	TGTGCCTGGAGTCGGCTAGCGTTATACAATGAGCAGTTCTTC	CAWSRLALYNEQFF